Below, one TCR beta chain is given with its context. This clone's antigen is unknown. Base qualities are not at hand, and no much larger clone is one base apart. This sample is drawn from a study of Ad26.COV2.S vaccination and SARS-CoV-2 variants (TCRdb year 2021). Describing the broader study: Donors in the vaccine arm were drawn from COV1001, a multicentre, randomized, double-blind, placebo-controlled phase I-IIa trial testing Ad26.COV2.S in healthy adults. Ad26.COV2.S was given intramuscularly at 5x10^10 or 1x10^11 viral particles, as a single shot or as two shots 56 days apart. TCRbeta repertoire sequencing was used to assess the specificity and breadth of SARS-CoV-2-reactive T cell receptors after Ad26.COV2.S vaccination. The TCR-sequenced set comprised around 32 samples: approximately 19 Ad26.COV2.S vaccine recipients, 5 placebo recipients and 8 SARS-CoV-2 convalescent individuals. Trial participants were randomized into five groups of five: low-dose or high-dose Ad26.COV2.S given once or twice, or placebo on both occasions. Blinding of investigators to trial group allocation was maintained during experiments and outcome assessment. The paper's findings and limits, for the study overall: The study was not powered for comparison of responses between vaccine doses or regimens. The authors noted that total T cell responses may have been underestimated by the TCR breadth and depth analyses. Vaccine and placebo recipients had similar non-spike TCR breadth, a finding consistent with the vaccine containing only spike. After vaccination, substantial breadth of spike-specific CD8+ and CD4+ T cell responses was reported. Higher spike-specific TCR breadth was observed in Ad26.COV2.S recipients than in placebo recipients (P = 0.0014).

The treatment or condition tag for this specimen amounts to: around 19 received Ad26.COV2.S at low or high dose, single or two shots; about 5 received placebo; per-sample allocation not given. Repertoires of vaccine and placebo recipients were sequenced from samples collected on day 63 after the first injection. Between 29 July and 7 August 2020, Cohort 1b enrolled around 24 adults aged 18-55 years at one site in Boston, USA. Ad26.COV2.S was a replication-incompetent adenovirus type 26 vector expressing a prefusion-stabilized SARS-CoV-2 spike protein from the original Wuhan strain. TCRbeta CDR3 regions were sequenced with the immunoSEQ Assay. After extraction, genomic DNA underwent amplification by bias-controlled multiplex PCR, followed by high-throughput sequencing. Turning to the authors' computational methods: To quantify the absolute abundance of every unique TCRbeta CDR3 region, sequences were collapsed and filtered. T cell fraction was estimated by normalizing TCRbeta template counts to usable DNA, which was measured by amplifying reference genes present in all nucleated cells. Repertoire TCRs were annotated as SARS-CoV-2-specific by exact matching of V gene, CDR3 amino acid sequence and J gene to a known reactive TCR set. MIRA supplied the reference SARS-CoV-2 TCR set, which was filtered for enrichment in COVID-19-positive ImmuneCODE repertoires so that public or cross-reactive TCRs were removed. Using the MIRA antigens, annotated TCRs were further analysed by specific ORF or by position within an ORF. Depth was the summed frequency of annotated unique rearrangements, while breadth was defined as annotated unique rearrangements over total unique productive rearrangements. Two-sided Wilcoxon rank-sum tests were used to compare TCR breadth between groups. Drawn from immuneACCESS, this table holds only the in-frame rearrangements with V and J called that TCRdb kept. Clones are partly lost; checked studies trace under half to an unresolved V gene and leave the rest unexplained. That table supplies the V and J calls and clone size; D and trimming were determined from the DNA. The sample yields 350,000 to 500,000 clones; around 89% were counted once. The top ten hold about 4% of the sample.

The clonotype was recovered from a person between 18 and 65 years old who received the Ad26.COV2.S COVID-19 vaccine or a placebo. The specimen was peripheral blood, collected in a trial of Ad26.COV2.S vaccine versus placebo.

The CDR3 corresponds to CASSLSGTSGETQYF. The bases read TGTGCCAGCAGCCTCTCCGGGACTAGCGGGGAGACCCAGTACTTC. The chain couples TRBV7-3 to TRBJ2-5, with 12 middle bases fitting TRBD2. The CDR3 runs 15 amino acids, cysteine and phenylalanine included. Only CDR3 DNA remains: 45 bases, in frame from the first base. Relative to germline, V is missing 5 bases and J is missing 5 bases, with 6 bases of the junction outside any gene match. From a lookup of the germline V gene, CDR1 and CDR2 are SGHTA and FQGTGA.